One T cell receptor (beta chain) is described in this entry. Its antigen is not known. The sample comes from a study of T cell responses to AZD1222 COVID-19 vaccine. Looking at the study overall: Samples with a second dose at about 4 or about 12 weeks were pooled together. Study results and caveats: Unmutated regions of variants are reportedly targeted by nearly half of spike-specific TCRs. Clonal diversity may have been underestimated in mostly white British donors. Every sample of the repertoires postdated the peak T cell response.

From germline, CDR1 is GTSNPN and CDR2 SVGIG (reference sequence). V was shortened by 2 bases and J by 5 bases, with 12 bases between the two germline ends. This CDR3 is 13 amino acids long. The protocol was immunoSEQ multiplex PCR, while the TCRdb copy is restricted to in-frame clones and leaves out a portion. The data hold over 85,000 clones, with over 75% observed a single time. This TCR came from an adult in good health. J is TRBJ1-1 and V is TRBV30; perhaps TRBD1 as D (5 bases). This material consisted of peripheral blood, taken on day 0 of AZD1222 vaccination. DNA of the CDR3: TGTGCCTGGAGTAGGGAAGGGGCGACTGAAGCTTTCTTT. Translated: CAWSREGATEAFF.